These 11 T cell receptor beta chains were sequenced from one sample in a study of PD-1 blockade in classical Hodgkin lymphoma. Profiled with immunoSEQ multiplex PCR; TCRdb holds only in-frame clones, not every one. The sample has fewer than 7,500 clones, about 60% seen once. Time point specified: cycle 4 day 1 (C4D1), after 5 to 7 weeks of nivolumab. Patients all relapsed after autologous stem cell transplantation, and there was variation in brentuximab vedotin exposure. From thawed PBMCs, CD8+ T cells were isolated by magnetic negative selection. Sequencing was performed on CD8+ T cells from blood, taken before the fourth cycle of nivolumab. These receptors all stem from a human donor with classical Hodgkin lymphoma.

V usage is TRBV15 and J usage is TRBJ1-5, with 11 positions matching TRBD1. With V trimmed by 4 bases and J by 2 bases, 10 bases remained unmatched. Germline V CDR1 and CDR2: LNHNV, YYDKDF (reference sequence). The CDR3 is 18 residues long. The CDR3 sequence is CATSKRTGGVVGNQPQHF. The DNA for the CDR3 is TGTGCCACCAGCAAAAGGACAGGGGGCGTCGTTGGCAATCAGCCCCAGCATTTT.

This clone was seen just once. The chain uses TRBV30 and TRBJ1-1; 7 positions match TRBD1. The CDR3 is made up of 12 amino acids. Germline trimming cut 0 bases from V and 6 bases from J; bases unmatched to any gene: 1. The V gene's germline CDR1 is GTSNPN and CDR2 SVGIG (reference sequence). The CDR3 coding sequence is TGTGCCTGGAGTGTAACAGGGGCTGAAGCTTTCTTT. Translated: CAWSVTGAEAFF.

The J gene is TRBJ2-1, the V gene TRBV28; TRBD2 matches 12 bases. The V gene's germline CDR1 is MDHEN and CDR2 SYDVKM. V was pared by 7 bases and J by 4 bases, with 2 bases of the junction left unmatched. This CDR3 region has 14 residues. CDR3 DNA sequence: TGTGCCAGCAAAGGACTAGCGGGATACAATGAGCAGTTCTTC. Amino acid sequence: CASKGLAGYNEQFF.

The chain is built from TRBV4-2 and TRBJ2-7; 10 nucleotides match TRBD2. The CDR3 is 15 residues long. The V and J ends lost 1 base and 8 bases, in that order; junction bases with no gene match: 8. Germline-derived CDR1 and CDR2 are LGHNA and YNFKEQ. CDR3 in amino acids: CASSQGGLAGDKQYF. The CDR3 DNA sequence: TGTGCCAGCAGCCAAGGGGGGCTAGCGGGAGATAAGCAGTACTTC.

Written as DNA, the CDR3 is TGCGCCAGTTCAATAGAGCCGCCAACCGGGACTGTAGCCTACGAGCAGTACTTC. This encodes CASSIEPPTGTVAYEQYF. The chain recombines TRBV4-1 with TRBJ2-7, with D possibly matching TRBD2 (6 bases). The V and J ends lost 9 bases and 2 bases respectively, with 29 bases between them. CDR3 length: 18 residues. Germline CDR1 is MGHRA and CDR2 is YSYEKL.

This chain links TRBV9 with TRBJ2-7; maybe TRBD2 (7 bases). CDR1 and CDR2 (germline): SGDLS, YYNGEE. Trimming removed 0 bases at V and 7 bases at J, with 17 bases between. This CDR3 contains 15 residues. The CDR3 DNA sequence: TGTGCCAGCAGCGTAGAGGGGGGAGGGCCGATGGAGCAGTACTTC. This translates into CASSVEGGGPMEQYF.

This clone was seen only a few times. V and J are TRBV27 and TRBJ2-7, with D possibly being TRBD1 (6 bases). Germline V gene sequence: CDR1 MNHEY, CDR2 SMNVEV (reference sequence). This CDR3 contains 14 residues. V was trimmed by 5 bases and J by 1 base, leaving 12 bases between them. In nucleotides, the CDR3 is TGTGCCAGCAGTCCCGGACAGCCTTCCTACGAGCAGTACTTC. Translation gives CASSPGQPSYEQYF.

The chain uses TRBV27 and TRBJ1-5; TRBD1 agrees at 9 bases. CDR3 length: 16 residues. Germline-derived CDR1 and CDR2 are MNHEY and SMNVEV (reference sequence). Trimming cost V 2 bases and J 5 bases; bases outside gene matches: 7. The CDR3 sequence: CASSLNGGTGYQPQHF. The DNA for the CDR3 is TGTGCCAGCAGTTTAAATGGGGGGACAGGGTATCAGCCCCAGCATTTT.

Concerning this clone: A clone one base away is much larger, so this may be a read error. This CDR3 is also generated by other DNA sequences in the sample. The chain employs TRBV7-9 and TRBJ1-2; 9 bases fit TRBD1. CDR3 size: 15 residues. CDR1 is SEHNR, CDR2 FQNEAQ, per germline (reference sequence). The chain's CDR3 is CASSLGTGYNYGYTF. The CDR3 coding sequence is TGTGCCAGCAGCCTCGGGACAGGGTATAACTATGGCTACACTTTC. Complete variable domain (other parts from reference TRBV7-9 and TRBJ1-2): DTGVSQNPRHKITKRGQNVTFRCDPISEHNRLYWYRQTLGQGPEFLTYFQNEAQLEKSRLLSDRFSAERPKGSFSTLEIQRTEQGDSAMYLCASSLGTGYNYGYTFGSGTRLTVV.

The chain combines TRBV5-1 with TRBJ1-2; 8 nucleotides line up with TRBD1. The CDR3 runs to 14 residues. Germline V gene lookup returns CDR1 SGHRS and CDR2 YFSETQ. With 4 bases clipped from V and 4 bases from J, the junction kept 6 bases outside the gene matches. In nucleotides, the CDR3 is TGCGCCAGCAGCGAGGGACAGGCGGGCTATGGCTACACCTTC. Protein sequence: CASSEGQAGYGYTF.

The rearrangement uses TRBV2 and TRBJ2-1; 7 bases line up with TRBD2. CDR1 is SNHLY and CDR2 is FYNNEI in the germline V gene. The CDR3 is 14 residues long. V lost 7 bases, J lost 9 bases, and 12 bases stayed unmatched. As DNA, the CDR3 is TGTGCCAGCATTCGCAGCGGGGCCCCCTCTGAGCAGTTCTTC. Protein sequence: CASIRSGAPSEQFF.